These 13 T cell receptor beta chains were all obtained from the same sample, sequenced in a study of cytomegalovirus exposure and HLA in healthy donors. With 60 Vbeta and 13 Jbeta primers, the PCR was carried out. Assay used: immunoSEQ multiplex PCR; TCRdb lists only in-frame clones, some missing. Of 160,000 or so clones in the sample, about 85% are singletons; the top ten hold 2% to 2.5%. Input material: PBMCs. Source of these receptors: a woman in her late teens or twenties in good health and CMV-seronegative.

The count of this clone is one. The CDR3 is CASSLFTGVGEQYF. The CDR3 bases are TGTGCCAGCAGCTTGTTTACAGGGGTCGGCGAGCAGTACTTC. The V gene is TRBV5-5, the J gene TRBJ2-7; TRBD1 matches at 7 bases. The V gene's germline CDR1 is SGHKS and CDR2 YYEKEE (reference sequence). V was pared by 1 base and J by 6 bases, with 7 bases of the junction left unmatched. This CDR3 contains 14 residues.

The chain is built from TRBV28 and TRBJ1-5, with a weak D call TRBD1 (6 bases). The CDR3 has 18 residues. Trimming left V 6 bases short and J 0 bases short, with 21 bases between. Germline values: CDR1 MDHEN, CDR2 SYDVKM. The CDR3 sequence is CASSPVGDILYSNQPQHF. As DNA, the CDR3 is TGTGCCAGCAGCCCCGTGGGGGACATCCTATATAGCAATCAGCCCCAGCATTTT.

The chain combines TRBV6-4 with TRBJ1-5; D is undetermined. Germline V gene lookup returns CDR1 MRHNA and CDR2 SNTAGT. V was pared by 10 bases and J by 2 bases, with 15 bases between. The CDR3 sequence is 14 residues long. CDR3 bases: TGTGCCACCCCCGCGGTTTCGGGCAATCAGCCCCAGCATTTT. The encoded protein is CATPAVSGNQPQHF.

The V and J genes are TRBV2 and TRBJ1-4; unclear D gene. This CDR3 comprises 16 residues. Germline V CDR1 and CDR2: SNHLY, FYNNEI. V lost 4 bases, J lost 4 bases, and 16 bases lay in between. CDR3 protein: CASSVAFAADNEKLFF. Here the CDR3 DNA reads TGTGCCAGCAGTGTGGCATTCGCGGCGGATAATGAAAAACTGTTTTTT.

The J gene is TRBJ2-5, the V gene TRBV7-3; tentative D call: TRBD2 (6 bases). Germline assignment: CDR1 SGHTA and CDR2 FQGTGA. Trimming shortened V by 5 bases and J by 4 bases, and 14 bases separated the two germline ends. This CDR3 comprises 14 residues. CDR3 nucleotide sequence: TGTGCCAGCAGCCCTGGGGCGGGAAGAGAGACCCAGTACTTC. This gives the protein CASSPGAGRETQYF.

This clone turned up a few times. The chain uses TRBV5-1 and TRBJ2-3; D perhaps matches TRBD2 (5 bases). Germline V gene sequence: CDR1 SGHRS, CDR2 YFSETQ. V was cut by 0 bases and J by 0 bases, with 11 bases left in between. This CDR3 is built from 16 residues. In DNA, the CDR3 is TGCGCCAGCAGCTTGGGCGGGTCGACTAGCACAGATACGCAGTATTTT. Residues: CASSLGGSTSTDTQYF.

The rearrangement joins TRBV30 to TRBJ1-2, with 9 bases lining up with TRBD1. Trimming took 2 bases from V and 1 from J; bases not matched to a gene: 5. Germline-derived CDR1 and CDR2 are GTSNPN and SVGIG (reference sequence). CDR3 length equals 15 residues. The CDR3 DNA reads as TGTGCCTGGAGTAAGAGGGACAGGGATAACTATGGCTACACCTTC. Translation: CAWSKRDRDNYGYTF. Full variable domain (outside the CDR3, taken from reference TRBV30 and TRBJ1-2): SQTIHQWPATLVQPVGSPLSLECTVEGTSNPNLYWYRQAAGRGLQLLFYSVGIGQISSEVPQNLSASRPQDRQFILSSKKLLLSDSGFYLCAWSKRDRDNYGYTFGSGTRLTVV.

This chain joins TRBV27 and TRBJ1-2; TRBD1 agrees at 11 bases. The V gene's germline CDR1 is MNHEY and CDR2 SMNVEV (reference sequence). J was trimmed by 4 bases and V by 2 bases; bases with no gene match: 0. The length of the CDR3 is 14 residues. The CDR3 DNA is TGTGCCAGCAGTTTAGGGACAGGGGGCTATGGCTACACCTTC. Translation: CASSLGTGGYGYTF.

This clone was seen more than once but under ten times. The genes are TRBV6-4 and TRBJ2-3; 7 nucleotides match TRBD1. V lost 0 bases, J lost 4 bases, and 1 base stayed unmatched. CDR3 length: 14 residues. Germline lookup yields CDR1 MRHNA and CDR2 SNTAGT. In DNA form, the CDR3 reads TGTGCCAGCAGTGACTCAGGGGGCGCAGATACGCAGTATTTT. It translates to CASSDSGGADTQYF.

The rearrangement links TRBV6-5 to TRBJ2-7; tentative D call: TRBD1 (6 bases). The CDR3 is made up of 15 amino acids. The germline V and J ends were trimmed by 5 bases and 2 bases, with 16 bases remaining between them. Germline V gene data show CDR1 as MNHEY and CDR2 as SVGAGI. Here the CDR3 reads CASSRGPTGTYEQYF. The CDR3 DNA reads as TGTGCCAGCAGTCGAGGCCCTACAGGGACCTACGAGCAGTACTTC.

The chain joins TRBV19 to TRBJ2-7; 8 bases align to TRBD2. CDR1 and CDR2 (germline): LNHDA, SQIVND (reference sequence). With 0 bases clipped from V and 0 bases from J, the junction kept 1 base outside the gene matches. The CDR3 has 15 residues. The CDR3 region is CASSIDAGGSYEQYF. The CDR3 nucleotides read TGTGCCAGTAGTATAGATGCGGGGGGCTCCTACGAGCAGTACTTC.

CDR3 in amino acids: CASSLTLPGANVLTF. CDR3 sequence (DNA): TGTGCCAGCAGCTTAACTCTACCTGGGGCCAACGTCCTGACTTTC. The rearrangement uses TRBV7-3 and TRBJ2-6, with D hard to call. The CDR3 length is 15 residues. Germline CDR1 SGHTA, CDR2 FQGTGA. Trimming shortened V by 0 bases and J by 2 bases, and 5 bases separated the two germline ends.

This rearrangement joins TRBV9 to TRBJ1-6; D remains unclear. V dropped 2 bases and J dropped 7 bases, with 10 bases sitting between them. This CDR3 has 14 residues. CDR1 SGDLS and CDR2 YYNGEE come from the germline V gene. The CDR3 reads CASSVEGVNSPLHF. The CDR3 DNA reads TGTGCCAGCAGCGTGGAAGGAGTAAATTCACCCCTCCACTTT. Based on the CDR3 plus reference TRBV9 and TRBJ1-6, the full variable domain is DSGVTQTPKHLITATGQRVTLRCSPRSGDLSVYWYQQSLDQGLQFLIQYYNGEERAKGNILERFSAQQFPDLHSELNLSSLELGDSALYFCASSVEGVNSPLHFGNGTRLTVT.